The rows below give T cell receptor beta chains drawn from one sample of a study of T cell repertoires in cytomegalovirus infection. Each CDR3 protein gets one entry after TCRdb re-called the reads with MiXCR. In the table there are more than 650,000 distinct CDR3 sequences, 35% to 45% of which are singletons. The sequencing input was PBMCs. These receptors were collected from a human donor in good health (CMV status not recorded). Some clones in this sample may be carry-over from other donors' samples. Both conserved end residues are part of each CDR3. The order of the fields is J gene, D gene, V gene, clone size, CDR3 DNA, CDR3 protein. A D gene is named only where the DNA matches it firmly. The listing skips clone size in some rows; elsewhere it reads once, few, many or a size class.

j_gene: TRBJ1-6
d_gene: -
v_gene: TRBV25-1
abundance: -
CDR3nt: TGTGCCAGCAGTGCGGTTGGGGGGCGAGGTTCACCCCTCCACTTT
CDR3aa: CASSAVGGRGSPLHF

j_gene: TRBJ1-5
d_gene: -
v_gene: TRBV7-9
abundance: many
CDR3nt: TGTGCCAGCACTTCTACTTCCAATCAGCCCCAGCATTTT
CDR3aa: CASTSTSNQPQHF

j_gene: TRBJ1-1
d_gene: -
v_gene: TRBV29-1
abundance: -
CDR3nt: TGCAGCGCGAGTTCAGGGTACACTGAAGCTTTCTTT
CDR3aa: CSASSGYTEAFF

j_gene: TRBJ1-1
d_gene: -
v_gene: TRBV4-1
abundance: few
CDR3nt: TGCGCCAGCAGCCAAGGATGGACGGTGAACACTGAAGCTTTCTTT
CDR3aa: CASSQGWTVNTEAFF

j_gene: TRBJ2-1
d_gene: TRBD2
v_gene: TRBV7-2
abundance: few
CDR3nt: TGTGCCAGCAGCCCCGGGACTACTGCCTACAATGAGCAGTTCTTC
CDR3aa: CASSPGTTAYNEQFF

j_gene: TRBJ2-7
d_gene: TRBD2
v_gene: TRBV7-2
abundance: many
CDR3nt: TGTGCCAGCAGCTATAGCGGGGGGGCCTCCTACGAGCAGTACTTC
CDR3aa: CASSYSGGASYEQYF

j_gene: TRBJ1-1
d_gene: TRBD1
v_gene: TRBV5-4
abundance: -
CDR3nt: TGTGCCAGCTCGAAGGGACAGCCCACTGAAGCTTTCTTT
CDR3aa: CASSKGQPTEAFF

j_gene: TRBJ1-2
d_gene: -
v_gene: TRBV18
abundance: -
CDR3nt: TGTGCCAGCTCACCATCACACGGCGGGAATGGCTACACCTTC
CDR3aa: CASSPSHGGNGYTF

j_gene: TRBJ1-5
d_gene: -
v_gene: TRBV7-8
abundance: many
CDR3nt: TGTGCCAGCAGCCAACACCTGAGCGGCAATCAGCCCCAGCATTTT
CDR3aa: CASSQHLSGNQPQHF

j_gene: TRBJ2-5
d_gene: -
v_gene: TRBV25-1
abundance: -
CDR3nt: TGTGCCAGCAGTGATCGTCTGGGTCAAGAGACCCAGTACTTC
CDR3aa: CASSDRLGQETQYF

j_gene: TRBJ2-1
d_gene: TRBD1
v_gene: TRBV6-6
abundance: few
CDR3nt: TGTGCCAGCAGTCTCAGTACCCTCCCGGGCTCAGGGGGCTATGAGCAGTTCTTC
CDR3aa: CASSLSTLPGSGGYEQFF

j_gene: TRBJ1-5
d_gene: -
v_gene: TRBV6-6
abundance: -
CDR3nt: TGTGCCAGCAGAAAGGGGGAGGGAGGTCCCACGAATCAGCCCCAGCATTTT
CDR3aa: CASRKGEGGPTNQPQHF

j_gene: TRBJ1-2
d_gene: TRBD1
v_gene: TRBV14
abundance: -
CDR3nt: TGTGCCAGCAGCCAAATGGGCCAGGGGGAGTATGGCTACACCTTC
CDR3aa: CASSQMGQGEYGYTF

j_gene: TRBJ1-4
d_gene: -
v_gene: TRBV29-1
abundance: -
CDR3nt: TGCAGCGTTGAGGCCGGGACCGTGGGGGAAAAACTGTTTTTT
CDR3aa: CSVEAGTVGEKLFF

j_gene: TRBJ2-1
d_gene: -
v_gene: TRBV6-1
abundance: few
CDR3nt: TGTGCCAGCAGTTCCCGGGGGGAGCAGTTCTTC
CDR3aa: CASSSRGEQFF

j_gene: TRBJ2-1
d_gene: TRBD2
v_gene: TRBV6-5
abundance: -
CDR3nt: TGTGCCAGCAGGACTAGCGGGAACGACCATGAGCAGTTCTTC
CDR3aa: CASRTSGNDHEQFF

j_gene: TRBJ2-2
d_gene: TRBD2
v_gene: TRBV7-4
abundance: -
CDR3nt: TGTGCCAGCAGCTTAAAACAGCGGGAGGACACCGGGGAGCTGTTTTTT
CDR3aa: CASSLKQREDTGELFF

j_gene: TRBJ2-2
d_gene: -
v_gene: TRBV12-3/TRBV12-4
abundance: many
CDR3nt: TGTGCCAGCAGCTTAGCCGGGCCGAACACCGGGGAGCTGTTTTTT
CDR3aa: CASSLAGPNTGELFF

j_gene: TRBJ2-1
d_gene: TRBD2
v_gene: TRBV5-3
abundance: -
CDR3nt: TGTGCCAGCAGCCCTGGACTAGCGGGAACCTACAATGAGCAGTTCTTC
CDR3aa: CASSPGLAGTYNEQFF

j_gene: TRBJ2-5
d_gene: -
v_gene: TRBV7-9
abundance: -
CDR3nt: TGTGCCAGCAGCTTGTCTACCGGGCGAGGAGGAGAGACCCAGTACTTC
CDR3aa: CASSLSTGRGGETQYF

j_gene: TRBJ2-1
d_gene: TRBD1
v_gene: TRBV5-4
abundance: few
CDR3nt: TGTGCCAGCAGCTCAAGACAGGGGGATGAGCAGTTCTTC
CDR3aa: CASSSRQGDEQFF

j_gene: TRBJ2-5
d_gene: TRBD2
v_gene: TRBV7-3
abundance: -
CDR3nt: TGTGCCAGCAGCTTGCTCGGGGGGGGAAAAGAGACCCAGTACTTC
CDR3aa: CASSLLGGGKETQYF

j_gene: TRBJ2-7
d_gene: -
v_gene: TRBV20-1
abundance: -
CDR3nt: TGCAGTGCTAGAGATCGGGGCCAACCCTACGAGCAGTACTTC
CDR3aa: CSARDRGQPYEQYF

j_gene: TRBJ2-7
d_gene: TRBD2
v_gene: TRBV7-8
abundance: many
CDR3nt: TGTGCCAGCAGCCCGTCCCCTAGCGGGCCCGCCTACGAGCAGTACTTC
CDR3aa: CASSPSPSGPAYEQYF

j_gene: TRBJ2-7
d_gene: TRBD2
v_gene: TRBV7-9
abundance: -
CDR3nt: TGTGCCAGCAGCCAACCCACTAGCGGGGTCACGAGCTCCTACGAGCAGTACTTC
CDR3aa: CASSQPTSGVTSSYEQYF

j_gene: TRBJ2-7
d_gene: -
v_gene: TRBV5-1
abundance: -
CDR3nt: TGCGCCAGCAGCCCGGGCCGGGGGAACGAGCAGTACTTC
CDR3aa: CASSPGRGNEQYF

j_gene: TRBJ2-5
d_gene: -
v_gene: TRBV28
abundance: -
CDR3nt: TGTGCCAGCAGTTTATCGGGCCCTTTGTCTGAGACCCAGTACTTC
CDR3aa: CASSLSGPLSETQYF

j_gene: TRBJ1-1
d_gene: -
v_gene: TRBV19
abundance: few
CDR3nt: TGTGCCAGTAGTATCTCGTCGGAGACGGTGAACACTGAAGCTTTCTTT
CDR3aa: CASSISSETVNTEAFF

j_gene: TRBJ2-3
d_gene: TRBD1
v_gene: TRBV28
abundance: few
CDR3nt: TGTGCCAGCAGTTTGGACAGGGGGCATGGAGATACGCAGTATTTT
CDR3aa: CASSLDRGHGDTQYF

j_gene: TRBJ2-1
d_gene: TRBD2
v_gene: TRBV19
abundance: few
CDR3nt: TGTGCCAGTAGTATCCGGACTAGCTCGAGGTACAATGAGCAGTTCTTC
CDR3aa: CASSIRTSSRYNEQFF

j_gene: TRBJ2-2
d_gene: TRBD1
v_gene: TRBV19
abundance: -
CDR3nt: TGTGCCAGTAGTTCTCAAAAGGGACAGGGAGGCACCGGGGAGCTGTTTTTT
CDR3aa: CASSSQKGQGGTGELFF

j_gene: TRBJ2-7
d_gene: -
v_gene: TRBV28
abundance: few
CDR3nt: TGTGCCAGCAGTCTGGACAGCTCCTTCTACTACGAGCAGTACTTC
CDR3aa: CASSLDSSFYYEQYF

j_gene: TRBJ2-3
d_gene: -
v_gene: TRBV28
abundance: -
CDR3nt: TGTGCCAGCAGTTTCCCCGGGAATAGCGACACAGATACGCAGTATTTT
CDR3aa: CASSFPGNSDTDTQYF

j_gene: TRBJ2-7
d_gene: TRBD2
v_gene: TRBV15
abundance: -
CDR3nt: TGTGCCACCAATCCTGGCGGGGGAGCCTACGAGCAGTACTTC
CDR3aa: CATNPGGGAYEQYF

j_gene: TRBJ2-1
d_gene: -
v_gene: TRBV7-9
abundance: -
CDR3nt: TGTGCCAGCAGCTTAGGACAGTCGGAGCAGTTCTTC
CDR3aa: CASSLGQSEQFF

j_gene: TRBJ2-7
d_gene: -
v_gene: TRBV28
abundance: -
CDR3nt: TGTGCCAGCACGATACAGGGAGCCTACGAGCAGTACTTC
CDR3aa: CASTIQGAYEQYF

j_gene: TRBJ2-5
d_gene: -
v_gene: TRBV20-1
abundance: few
CDR3nt: TGCAGTGCTAGTCGCCACACCAACCAAGAGACCCAGTACTTC
CDR3aa: CSASRHTNQETQYF

j_gene: TRBJ1-2
d_gene: -
v_gene: TRBV28
abundance: few
CDR3nt: TGTGCCAGCAGTGCTACGGACGGCTATGGCTACACCTTC
CDR3aa: CASSATDGYGYTF

j_gene: TRBJ1-1
d_gene: TRBD1
v_gene: TRBV27
abundance: -
CDR3nt: TGTGCCAGCAGTTTTCACAGGGGGCCCGAGAGGGCTGAAGCTTTCTTT
CDR3aa: CASSFHRGPERAEAFF

j_gene: TRBJ2-1
d_gene: TRBD2
v_gene: TRBV14
abundance: -
CDR3nt: TGTGCCAGCAGCCAACTAGCGGGGGGCCGACAAGTCAATGAGCAGTTCTTC
CDR3aa: CASSQLAGGRQVNEQFF

j_gene: TRBJ2-3
d_gene: TRBD2
v_gene: TRBV7-2
abundance: many
CDR3nt: TGTGCCAGCAGCTCTAGCGGGAGGAGTCCAGATACGCAGTATTTT
CDR3aa: CASSSSGRSPDTQYF

j_gene: TRBJ2-1
d_gene: -
v_gene: TRBV6-1
abundance: -
CDR3nt: TGTGCCAGCAGTGAAGACAGGGTTTCAAATGAGCAGTTCTTC
CDR3aa: CASSEDRVSNEQFF

j_gene: TRBJ1-5
d_gene: -
v_gene: TRBV7-8
abundance: many
CDR3nt: TGTGCCAGCAGCTTAGCTCGGAATCAGCCCCAGCATTTT
CDR3aa: CASSLARNQPQHF

j_gene: TRBJ1-2
d_gene: TRBD1
v_gene: TRBV7-2
abundance: many
CDR3nt: TGTGCCAGCAGCCCGGAACCGGGACAGGGGGCGTATGGCTACACCTTC
CDR3aa: CASSPEPGQGAYGYTF

j_gene: TRBJ2-7
d_gene: -
v_gene: TRBV6-6
abundance: few
CDR3nt: TGTGCCACCACCCCATTAGACAGGAGCTACGAGCAGTACTTC
CDR3aa: CATTPLDRSYEQYF

j_gene: TRBJ2-2
d_gene: -
v_gene: TRBV6-5
abundance: few
CDR3nt: TGTGCCAGCAGTAACCCTCGACCCGGGGAGCTGTTTTTT
CDR3aa: CASSNPRPGELFF

j_gene: TRBJ2-3
d_gene: TRBD2
v_gene: TRBV20-1
abundance: -
CDR3nt: TGCAGTGCTAGAGATTACGCTCTAGCGGGAGGGCCACTATCCCATTTT
CDR3aa: CSARDYALAGGPLSHF

j_gene: TRBJ1-5
d_gene: -
v_gene: TRBV6-1
abundance: -
CDR3nt: TGTGCCAGCAGTGAAGCGACCCTGCTATCGGCCTATAGCAATCCGCCCCAGCATTTT
CDR3aa: CASSEATLLSAYSNPPQHF

j_gene: TRBJ2-5
d_gene: -
v_gene: TRBV27
abundance: -
CDR3nt: TGTGCCAGCAGTCACCGTGGCCAAGAGACCCAGTACTTC
CDR3aa: CASSHRGQETQYF

j_gene: TRBJ2-4
d_gene: -
v_gene: TRBV28
abundance: few
CDR3nt: TGTGCCAGTTACCAAGACGGCTTAAAAAACATTCAGTACTTC
CDR3aa: CASYQDGLKNIQYF

j_gene: TRBJ2-2
d_gene: -
v_gene: TRBV7-9
abundance: once
CDR3nt: TGTGCCAGCAGCGTAGACAGGTACACCGGGGAGCTGTTTTTT
CDR3aa: CASSVDRYTGELFF

j_gene: TRBJ1-1
d_gene: TRBD1
v_gene: TRBV2
abundance: few
CDR3nt: TGTGCCAGCAGTGAGAGGGGGCTTGAAGCTTTCTTT
CDR3aa: CASSERGLEAFF

j_gene: TRBJ2-2
d_gene: TRBD2
v_gene: TRBV7-2
abundance: -
CDR3nt: TGTGCCAGCCAAACACTAGCGGGAAACACCTTGGAGCTGTTTTTT
CDR3aa: CASQTLAGNTLELFF

j_gene: TRBJ2-7
d_gene: TRBD2
v_gene: TRBV15
abundance: few
CDR3nt: TGTGCCACCAGCAGAGATGGGGGGGGGTACGCGCAGTACTTC
CDR3aa: CATSRDGGGYAQYF

j_gene: TRBJ2-1
d_gene: -
v_gene: TRBV15
abundance: -
CDR3nt: TGTGCCACCAGCAGAGTTCGGACTTGCGTGGTCAATGAGCAGTTCTTC
CDR3aa: CATSRVRTCVVNEQFF

j_gene: TRBJ2-7
d_gene: TRBD2
v_gene: TRBV20-1
abundance: -
CDR3nt: TGCAGTGCCGCGACTAGCGCGTCGGGTCTTTACGAGCAGTACTTC
CDR3aa: CSAATSASGLYEQYF